The sequence of this TCR beta chain was determined in a study of beta chain features in type 1 diabetes. Study overall: The study found patients and healthy donors alike in age, gender and cell yields. Study-wide results and caveats: When VDJ junctions were examined, type 1 diabetes patients showed fewer insertions and more deletions.

CDR1 SGHRS and CDR2 YFSETQ come from the germline V gene. The CDR3 has 13 residues. Losses at the gene ends were 0 bases for V and 8 bases for J; bases not matched to a gene: 3. This clone showed up just a few times. Its antigen is not known. The whole isolated RNA underwent reverse transcription, so sequencing captured expressed TCRB transcripts. TCRdb's copy holds only in-frame clones and misses some; the assay was immunoSEQ multiplex PCR. The table shows around 290,000 clones, with roughly 8% occurring only once. The chain uses TRBV5-1 and TRBJ1-2; TRBD1 matches at 8 bases. Sequencing was done on a sample of central memory CD4+ T cells from blood. The receptor comes from a woman aged 18-29 years in good health. The CDR3 DNA reads as TGCGCCAGCAGCTTGGGACAGGGGCAGGGCTACACCTTC. Protein: CASSLGQGQGYTF.